The 19 T cell receptor beta chains given below trace back to one sample, sequenced in a study of blood T cell repertoires in COVID-19. The protocol was immunoSEQ multiplex PCR, while the TCRdb copy is restricted to in-frame clones and leaves out a portion. The repertoire consists of 250,000 to 300,000 clones, with approximately 80% occurring once and the leading ten covering roughly 2.9%. The sample taken for sequencing was peripheral blood. The origin of the receptors is a woman in her sixties with active or convalescent COVID-19.

The V gene is TRBV19, the J gene TRBJ1-1; TRBD1 agrees at 9 bases. This CDR3 spans 17 amino acids. With V trimmed by 3 bases and J by 0 bases, 8 bases remained unmatched. CDR1 is LNHDA, CDR2 SQIVND, per germline (reference sequence). The CDR3, as DNA: TGTGCCAGTAGTATCCTGGGAGGGACAGGGATGAACACTGAAGCTTTCTTT. Its translation is CASSILGGTGMNTEAFF.

The CDR3 loop reads CASSQEPPRTGDSPLHF. The CDR3 DNA sequence: TGTGCCAGCAGCCAAGAACCGCCGCGGACAGGGGACTCACCCCTCCACTTT. The V call is TRBV4-2, the J call TRBJ1-6, with 9 bases lining up with TRBD1. There are 17 residues in the CDR3. V gave up 0 bases and J gave up 10 bases; unmatched junction bases: 10. Germline values: CDR1 LGHNA, CDR2 YNFKEQ.

A single count supports this clone. The rearrangement uses TRBV30 and TRBJ1-1; TRBD1 aligns across 9 bases. CDR1 and CDR2 (germline): GTSNPN, SVGIG (reference sequence). V gave up 4 bases and J gave up 5 bases; unmatched junction bases: 17. The CDR3 is made up of 17 amino acids. CDR3 coding DNA: TGTGCCTGGATCCTCCCTAGTACCGGGACAGGGTCGACTGAAGCTTTCTTT. Protein sequence: CAWILPSTGTGSTEAFF.

V and J are TRBV5-6 and TRBJ2-3; a possible D gene is TRBD1 (5 bases). Germline loops: CDR1 SGHDT, CDR2 YYEEEE. Trimming removed 0 bases at V and 2 bases at J, with 13 bases between. The CDR3 runs to 16 residues. The chain's CDR3 is CASSLGGWLHTDTQYF. CDR3 in DNA: TGTGCCAGCAGCTTGGGGGGCTGGTTGCACACAGATACGCAGTATTTT.

The CDR3 DNA reads as TGCGCCAGCAGCAGCCCCTCGCGACTAGCGGGTCCCGATGAGCAGTTCTTC. Translated, it gives CASSSPSRLAGPDEQFF. The chain joins TRBV4-1 to TRBJ2-1; 10 bases line up with TRBD2. The J segment lost 8 bases and the V segment lost 5 bases, leaving 15 bases of the junction unmatched. The CDR3 totals 17 residues. Germline assignment: CDR1 MGHRA and CDR2 YSYEKL.

The chain carries TRBV6-5 and TRBJ2-7, with 7 bases lining up with TRBD1. Germline CDR1 reads MNHEY; CDR2 reads SVGAGI. The CDR3 extends over 15 amino acids. The V and J ends lost 5 bases and 2 bases, in that order; junction bases with no gene match: 9. CDR3 protein: CASSHLQGTAYEQYF. CDR3 bases: TGTGCCAGCAGTCACCTACAGGGGACCGCCTACGAGCAGTACTTC.

V and J are TRBV6-6 and TRBJ1-1, with 7 bases lining up with TRBD1. CDR1 and CDR2 (germline): MNHNY, SVGAGI (reference sequence). J gave up 5 bases and V 5 bases, and 14 bases lay outside the gene matches. There are 16 residues in the CDR3. CDR3 sequence (DNA): TGTGCCAGCAGTCACGGGGCGGACAGGAGGAGTACTGAAGCTTTCTTT. It encodes CASSHGADRRSTEAFF.

The CDR3 DNA sequence: TGTGCCAGCAGCCGACAGGGAGGCAGCAATCAGCCCCAGCATTTT. This sequence encodes CASSRQGGSNQPQHF. The gene calls are TRBV7-9 and TRBJ1-5; the match to TRBD1 covers 7 bases. V was clipped by 5 bases and J by 1 base; unmatched bases: 5. The V gene's germline CDR1 is SEHNR and CDR2 FQNEAQ (reference sequence). The CDR3 runs to 15 residues.

Written as DNA, the CDR3 is TGTGCTAGTGGTTTGGTACGGGGTGGGTATAGCAATCAGCCCCAGCATTTT. Translation: CASGLVRGGYSNQPQHF. The rearrangement links TRBV12-5 to TRBJ1-5; D is unclear. Trimming removed 0 bases at V and 0 bases at J, with 12 bases between. CDR3 length: 17 residues. Germline V gene sequence: CDR1 LGHNT, CDR2 FRNRAP.

The rearrangement links TRBV10-2 to TRBJ2-7; D call uncertain. The CDR3 loop spans 12 amino acids. Deletions cut 3 bases from V and 4 bases from J, with 7 bases between. From germline, CDR1 is WSHSY and CDR2 SAAADI. The CDR3: CASSDRGYEQYF. CDR3 sequence (DNA): TGCGCCAGCAGTGACCGAGGTTACGAGCAGTACTTC.

The V gene is TRBV5-1, the J gene TRBJ2-1; TRBD1 might be the D (6 bases). The CDR3 sequence is 13 residues long. The germline V gene encodes CDR1 SGHRS and CDR2 YFSETQ. The V gene lost 0 bases and the J gene lost 7 bases, with 8 bases spanning the gap. CDR3 DNA: TGCGCCAGCAGCTTGGATCAGGGGAATGAGCAGTTCTTC. This translates into CASSLDQGNEQFF.

The rearrangement uses TRBV5-1 and TRBJ2-3; 7 bases align to TRBD1. Looked up from germline, CDR1 is SGHRS and CDR2 is YFSETQ. The CDR3 loop spans 14 amino acids. J lost 4 bases, V lost 2 bases, and 4 bases had no gene match. CDR3: CASSLPTGSDTQYF. CDR3 DNA sequence: TGCGCCAGCAGCTTACCGACAGGGTCAGATACGCAGTATTTT.

CDR3 sequence (DNA): TGTGCCACCAGCACAGATTGGAGGACTCTTCGGCAAGAGACCCAGTACTTC. Translated, it gives CATSTDWRTLRQETQYF. V and J are TRBV15 and TRBJ2-5; D is possibly TRBD2 (5 bases). The CDR3 spans 17 residues. CDR1 is LNHNV, CDR2 YYDKDF, per germline (reference sequence). V dropped 4 bases and J dropped 2 bases, with 20 bases sitting between them.

The chain couples TRBV30 to TRBJ1-5; no clear D. The CDR3 totals 14 residues. Germline CDR1 and CDR2: GTSNPN and SVGIG (reference sequence). V was pared by 0 bases and J by 6 bases, with 12 bases between. The CDR3 DNA reads as TGTGCCTGGAGTGTAGAGGGAATAGGTCAGCCCCAGCATTTT. Amino acids: CAWSVEGIGQPQHF.

V and J are TRBV4-1 and TRBJ2-3; TRBD2 might be the D (6 bases). The CDR3 has 16 residues. V lost 4 bases and J lost 5, with 19 bases in between. The germline V gene has CDR1 MGHRA and CDR2 YSYEKL. CDR3 coding DNA: TGCGCCAGCAGCCCGCTATTCGGGAGACCAGGAGATACGCAGTATTTT. Its protein is CASSPLFGRPGDTQYF.

The V call is TRBV5-4, the J call TRBJ2-1; weak D call: TRBD2 (6 bases). Trimming took 2 bases from V and 10 from J, leaving 10 bases between them. The CDR3 is made up of 12 amino acids. From germline, CDR1 is SGHNT and CDR2 YYREEE (reference sequence). This CDR3 reads CASSFGSGEQFF. CDR3 bases: TGTGCCAGCAGCTTTGGAAGCGGGGAGCAGTTCTTC.

The chain is built from TRBV7-8 and TRBJ2-6; weak D call: TRBD1 (6 bases). The V end was cut by 6 bases, the J end by 0 bases, with 9 bases between. The CDR3 sequence is 15 residues long. Looked up from germline, CDR1 is SGHVS and CDR2 is FQNEAQ. CDR3 sequence reads: CASRSGHSGANVLTF. CDR3 DNA sequence: TGTGCCAGCAGATCGGGACACTCTGGGGCCAACGTCCTGACTTTC.

The gene calls are TRBV7-6 and TRBJ1-1; 7 bases line up with TRBD1. The ends lost 2 bases at V and 1 base at J; junction bases unmatched: 1. Germline V gene data show CDR1 as SGHVS and CDR2 as FNYEAQ. This CDR3 is 14 amino acids long. The DNA for the CDR3 is TGTGCCAGCAGCTTAAGACAGGGGAACACTGAAGCTTTCTTT. Protein sequence: CASSLRQGNTEAFF. The full variable domain, with the rest looked up from reference TRBV7-6 and TRBJ1-1, is GAGVSQSPRYKVTKRGQDVALRCDPISGHVSLYWYRQALGQGPEFLTYFNYEAQQDKSGLPNDRFSAERPEGSISTLTIQRTEQRDSAMYRCASSLRQGNTEAFFGQGTRLTVV.

The rearrangement joins TRBV9 to TRBJ1-5, with D unclear. Germline-derived CDR1 and CDR2 are SGDLS and YYNGEE. There are 13 residues in the CDR3. The V and J ends lost 0 bases and 6 bases respectively, with 7 bases between them. CDR3: CASSVEVSQPQHF. The CDR3 nucleotides are TGTGCCAGCAGCGTAGAAGTGAGTCAGCCCCAGCATTTT.